This T cell receptor beta chain stems from a study of blood T cell repertoires in COVID-19 (dated by TCRdb to the early 2020s). For the wider study: Collaborator samples came from the United States, Italy and Spain and covered acute and convalescent phases of COVID-19. Where available, HLA class I and class II types were taken from metadata supplied by the sample provider and were not determined by assay-based typing. The sample metadata nearly always contained a de-identified subject ID, COVID-19 status, age in years and sex. The repertoires were released in a freely available public database meant as a resource for research on the immune response to SARS-CoV-2. Samples came from the ongoing ImmuneRACE study (first 160 participants) plus 1,254 subjects from 6 global collaborators. The prospective study material was composed of cDNA or gDNA derived from T cells, B-cell-depleted T cells, or PBMCs. Subjects who had been exposed to COVID-19, were actively infected with it, or had recovered from it provided the deeply sampled blood TCRbeta repertoires that made up the dataset. The paper as a whole reports these results and caveats: The quantity of clinical and demographic metadata differed by source and by participant and was supplied without curation.

Concerning this clone: Its antigen has not been determined. It has no much larger one-base neighbor in the sample; base qualities were not kept.

The junction carries 18 bases between V and J, which are trimmed by 3 bases and 9 bases respectively. For CDR1 and CDR2, the germline V gene lists MRHNA and SNTAGT. The CDR3 goes from the cysteine to the phenylalanine over 14 residues. Only the CDR3 DNA stays, 42 bases, in frame from base 1. Collaborating institutions collected whole blood in K2EDTA tubes following their own protocols. For TCRbeta analysis, collaborators shipped samples in one of three forms: frozen whole blood, isolated PBMCs, or DNA extracted from either of those sample types. TCRbeta CDR3 regions were amplified from genomic DNA using the immunoSEQ Assay, a bias-controlled multiplex PCR. Processing in the source paper ran as follows. The number of nucleated cells in each sample was estimated by amplification of reference gene primers within the assay. To quantify the absolute abundance of each unique TCRbeta CDR3 rearrangement, sequence reads were collapsed and filtered. For each sample, productive Simpson clonality was calculated by taking the square root of Simpson's diversity index across productive rearrangements. TCRdb carries this immuneACCESS record with in-frame sequences only. Its versions omit some clonotypes, under half of them owing to an unresolved V gene in the studies checked, with the rest unexplained. The V and J calls and clone size come from that table; D and trimming were worked out from the DNA. For this sample there are roughly 73,000 clones; about four fifths appear just once. The ten largest account for approximately 22% of the sample.

The chain joins TRBV6-4 to TRBJ2-7, with TRBD1 perhaps the D gene, on 5 matching bases. The source is a woman in her seventies with acute or convalescent COVID-19. The sample taken for sequencing was peripheral blood. Read as DNA, the sequence is TGTGCCAGCAGTGAATCGTCTCAGGGATTCCCGCAGTACTTC. It translates to CASSESSQGFPQYF.